The sequence of this T cell receptor (beta chain) was determined in a study of CD8 T cells in ankylosing spondylitis. Study outcomes and limitations: Blood from ankylosing spondylitis patients appeared to carry a characteristic roughly 8-variant TCR beta motif.

The CDR3 totals 13 residues. This clonotype was counted ten times or more. The antigen is not known. The junction differs from germline at one of its ends, possibly a read error. In TCRdb, the 5' RACE reads were re-called with MiXCR into one record per CDR3 protein. The sample holds about 540,000 distinct CDR3 sequences, approximately 11% seen once. Specimen: blood, either unsorted or a sorted T cell fraction (not recorded which). The chain uses TRBV12-3 or TRBV12-4 and TRBJ1-6; D perhaps matches TRBD1 (6 bases). The clonotype was recovered from a male donor with ankylosing spondylitis. CDR3 in amino acids: CASSANEGDPGYF. Here the CDR3 DNA reads TGTGCCAGCAGTGCAAACGAGGGGGACCCCGGGTACTTT.